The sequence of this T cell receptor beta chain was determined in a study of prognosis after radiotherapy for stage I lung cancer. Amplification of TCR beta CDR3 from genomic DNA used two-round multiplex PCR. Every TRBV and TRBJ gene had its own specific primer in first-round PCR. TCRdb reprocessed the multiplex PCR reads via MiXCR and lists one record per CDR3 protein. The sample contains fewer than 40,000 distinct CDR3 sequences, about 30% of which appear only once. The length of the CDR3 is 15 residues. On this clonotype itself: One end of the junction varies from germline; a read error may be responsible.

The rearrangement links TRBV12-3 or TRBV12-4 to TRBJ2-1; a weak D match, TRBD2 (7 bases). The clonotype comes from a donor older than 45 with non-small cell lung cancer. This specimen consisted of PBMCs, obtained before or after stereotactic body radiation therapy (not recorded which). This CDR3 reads CASSLRGRAGYEQFF. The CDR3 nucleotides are TGTGCCAGTAGTTTGAGGGGGAGGGCCGGGTATGAGCAGTTCTTC.